These 24 T cell receptor beta chains were all obtained from the same sample, sequenced in a study of blood T cells in healthy people across ages. A second PCR of 7 to 11 cycles used a sample-barcoded 5' primer and a J-beta primer mix. Each CDR3 protein gets one entry after TCRdb re-called the 5' RACE reads with MiXCR. The data contain 1,100,000 or so distinct CDR3 sequences, under 55% of them singletons. Sequencing used blood. Receptors were obtained from a woman aged 55-70 years in good health.

J is TRBJ2-1 and V is TRBV7-9, with 7 bases lining up with TRBD2. Germline loops: CDR1 SEHNR, CDR2 FQNEAQ (reference sequence). Unmatched junction bases numbered 10, after V lost 5 bases and J lost 9 bases. This CDR3 spans 14 amino acids. The CDR3 sequence is CASSPTAGVGEQFF. DNA of the CDR3: TGTGCCAGCAGCCCGACCGCGGGAGTCGGTGAGCAGTTCTTC.

V is TRBV6-1 and J is TRBJ1-5, with 9 bases that match TRBD1. Germline assignment: CDR1 MNHNS and CDR2 SASEGT. The CDR3 runs 13 residues. The J segment lost 5 bases and the V segment lost 6 bases, leaving 2 bases of the junction unmatched. For the CDR3, the DNA is TGTGCCAGCAGATGGACAGGGGATCAGCCCCAGCATTTT. As protein: CASRWTGDQPQHF.

The chain combines TRBV12-3 or TRBV12-4 with TRBJ2-5, with TRBD2 identical over 9 bases. The CDR3 length is 15 residues. V gave up 5 bases and J gave up 11 bases; unmatched junction bases: 15. The CDR3, as DNA: TGTGCCAGCAGTATCACTAGCGGGCTCCTCCATGAGCAGTACTTC. This sequence encodes CASSITSGLLHEQYF.

About this clonotype itself: Just one base apart from a much larger clone, this may be a read error. This chain links TRBV27 with TRBJ2-5; no clear D. CDR1 is MNHEY and CDR2 is SMNVEV in the germline V gene (reference sequence). The CDR3 is made up of 14 amino acids. CDR3 residues: CASSSRSWQETRYF. The CDR3 DNA reads TGTGCCAGCAGTTCACGATCATGGCAAGAGACCCGGTACTTC.

This clonotype was found a few times. The rearrangement joins TRBV5-1 to TRBJ2-7, with 15 nucleotides matching TRBD2. V dropped 5 bases and J dropped 2; count of bases not matched to a gene: 11. Germline values: CDR1 SGHRS, CDR2 YFSETQ. The CDR3 spans 18 residues. CDR3 bases: TGCGCCAGCAGTTCAGGGTTCGGGACTAGCGGGAGGCCCTACGAGCAGTACTTC. Translating gives CASSSGFGTSGRPYEQYF.

CDR3: CASSDIGDVAKNIQYF. DNA for the CDR3: TGTGCCAGCAGTGATATAGGGGACGTAGCCAAAAACATTCAGTACTTC. The V gene is TRBV25-1, the J gene TRBJ2-4; the D gene could be TRBD1 or TRBD2 (5 bases each). V lost 3 bases to trimming and J lost 0 bases, with 12 bases between them. This CDR3 has 16 residues. Germline V gene sequence: CDR1 MGHDK, CDR2 SYGVNS.

This chain links TRBV24-1 with TRBJ2-1; D is perhaps TRBD1 (5 bases). In germline, CDR1 is KGHDR, CDR2 SFDVKD. Trimming cost V 5 bases and J 8 bases, with 15 bases left between them. CDR3 length: 14 amino acids. The CDR3 here is CATSGQGRFYEQFF. The CDR3 DNA reads as TGTGCCACCAGTGGCCAGGGTCGTTTCTATGAGCAGTTCTTC.

V usage is TRBV11-2 and J usage is TRBJ2-5; 10 nucleotides match TRBD1. The J call may be in error: the DNA end matches TRBJ2-1 better. Germline lookup yields CDR1 SGHAT and CDR2 FQNNGV. This CDR3 is 16 amino acids long. CDR3 DNA: TGTGCCAGCGGCAGAGGAGGGACAGGGGTCCAAGAGACCCAGTTCTTC. Translation: CASGRGGTGVQETQFF.

V and J are TRBV12-3 or TRBV12-4 and TRBJ1-4; tentatively, D is TRBD1 (6 bases). The V and J ends lost 3 bases and 4 bases respectively, with 9 bases between them. The CDR3 extends over 14 amino acids. The CDR3 is CASSLRGGNEKLFF. Written as DNA, the CDR3 is TGTGCCAGCAGTTTGAGGGGGGGTAATGAAAAACTGTTTTTT.

This clonotype was picked up a small number of times. The chain joins TRBV27 to TRBJ1-5, with 7 bases matching TRBD1. This CDR3 contains 14 residues. Germline CDR1 reads MNHEY; CDR2 reads SMNVEV (reference sequence). The V gene end was trimmed by 5 bases and the J gene end by 5 bases; junction bases not matched to a gene: 6. CDR3 bases: TGTGCCAGCAGTCCTCTGACAGGGTATCAGCCCCAGCATTTT. Protein: CASSPLTGYQPQHF.

The V call is TRBV6-6, the J call TRBJ1-4; D is unresolved. The CDR3 extends over 16 amino acids. CDR1 and CDR2 (germline): MNHNY, SVGAGI (reference sequence). V lost 2 bases to trimming and J lost 8 bases, with 18 bases between them. CDR3 DNA: TGTGCCAGCAGTTACGAGAACACATGGACGGGGGAAAAACTGTTTTTT. Amino acids: CASSYENTWTGEKLFF.

This clonotype was observed a few times. The V call is TRBV27, the J call TRBJ2-1; perhaps D is TRBD1 or TRBD2 (5 bases each). Looked up from germline, CDR1 is MNHEY and CDR2 is SMNVEV (reference sequence). The CDR3 has 15 amino acids. V shed 5 bases and J shed 1 base, with 12 bases lying between them. CDR3 bases: TGTGCCAGCAGTCCCCGGGACCCTTCCTACAATGAGCAGTTCTTC. Residues: CASSPRDPSYNEQFF.

V is TRBV20-1 and J is TRBJ1-2; maybe TRBD1 (5 bases). V was trimmed by 1 base and J by 1 base, leaving 13 bases between them. Germline V gene data show CDR1 as DFQATT and CDR2 as SNEGSKA (reference sequence). The CDR3 is 15 amino acids. This CDR3 reads CSARVLLGGNYGYTF. The CDR3 nucleotides are TGCAGTGCTAGAGTCCTATTGGGGGGTAACTATGGCTACACCTTC.

The V call is TRBV6-5, the J call TRBJ2-1; D perhaps matches TRBD2 (5 bases). In germline, CDR1 is MNHEY, CDR2 SVGAGI. V was trimmed by 5 bases and J by 6 bases, leaving 8 bases between them. The CDR3 spans 12 residues. CDR3 in DNA: TGTGCCAGCAGTGGACTGAGCAATGAGCAGTTCTTC. It is translated as CASSGLSNEQFF.

This clonotype was observed a handful of times. V and J are TRBV9 and TRBJ2-1, with 10 bases fitting TRBD2. Per germline, CDR1 SGDLS and CDR2 YYNGEE. This CDR3 spans 15 amino acids. Trimming at V came to 3 bases and at J to 7 bases, leaving 7 bases not matched to a gene. The CDR3 nucleotides are TGTGCCAGCAGCGCCGCTAGCGGGAGTTCTAATGAGCAGTTCTTC. Translated: CASSAASGSSNEQFF.

In its sample, this clonotype was seen a few times. The rearrangement links TRBV5-1 to TRBJ2-3; tentative D call: TRBD1 (7 bases). CDR1 and CDR2 from the germline V gene are SGHRS and YFSETQ. The CDR3 totals 15 residues. V was pared by 4 bases and J by 1 base, with 13 bases between. The CDR3 coding sequence is TGCGCCAGCAGCGTGACAGGGAGGCGCACAGATACGCAGTATTTT. It encodes CASSVTGRRTDTQYF. Looking up the rest from reference TRBV5-1 and TRBJ2-3 gives the full variable domain: KAGVTQTPRYLIKTRGQQVTLSCSPISGHRSVSWYQQTPGQGLQFLFEYFSETQRNKGNFPGRFSGRQFSNSRSEMNVSTLELGDSALYLCASSVTGRRTDTQYFGPGTRLTVL.

This chain connects TRBV4-2 to TRBJ2-1; D possibly corresponds to TRBD2 (5 bases). TRBJ2-7 matches the DNA end more closely, so the J call is doubtful. The CDR3 has 15 residues. Germline V gene sequence: CDR1 LGHNA, CDR2 YNFKEQ. Here the CDR3 DNA reads TGTGCCAGCAGCCAAGAAAGCGGATCCTACAATGAGCAGTACTTC. Its translation is CASSQESGSYNEQYF.

J is TRBJ2-7 and V is TRBV3-1; 9 positions agree with TRBD2. The CDR3 totals 13 residues. Germline V gene sequence: CDR1 LGHDT, CDR2 YNNKEL (reference sequence). V lost 5 bases and J lost 4; bases outside the gene matches: 3. The CDR3 loop is CASSGTSRYEQYF. The CDR3 DNA reads as TGTGCCAGCAGCGGGACTAGCCGGTACGAGCAGTACTTC.

The chain carries TRBV29-1 and TRBJ2-4; D is ambiguous. The CDR3 has 13 residues. Trimming cost V 2 bases and J 13 bases, with 18 bases left between them. Looked up from germline, CDR1 is SQVTM and CDR2 is ANQGSEA. The CDR3 bases are TGCAGCGTTGAACGAATGCCGGGTGAAGAGCAGTACTTC. It codes for CSVERMPGEEQYF.

The chain combines TRBV20-1 with TRBJ2-3; 9 nucleotides agree with TRBD1. Germline lookup yields CDR1 DFQATT and CDR2 SNEGSKA (reference sequence). V shed 6 bases, J shed 4 bases, and the junction held 11 bases outside the gene matches. The CDR3 extends over 15 amino acids. CDR3 region: CSAISTGGSADTQYF. The CDR3 nucleotides read TGCAGTGCCATTAGTACAGGGGGCAGCGCAGATACGCAGTATTTT.

There are many counts of this clonotype. The chain carries TRBV6-1 and TRBJ1-4; D is unresolved. The CDR3 is made up of 15 amino acids. V dropped 6 bases and J dropped 4 bases, with 15 bases sitting between them. CDR1 and CDR2 (germline): MNHNS, SASEGT. CDR3 protein: CASRQTASLNEKLFF. CDR3 nucleotide sequence: TGTGCCAGCAGGCAAACAGCGTCTCTTAATGAAAAACTGTTTTTT.

As regards this clonotype: A read error is possible here, since a much larger clone lies one base away. The chain carries TRBV12-3 or TRBV12-4 and TRBJ2-5; the D gene is possibly TRBD1 (5 bases). The CDR3 is 15 residues long. Trimming pared 0 bases from V and 1 base from J, leaving 9 bases between. CDR3 in DNA: TGTGCCAGCAGTTTAGCCAGGGAATTCCAAGAGACCCAGTACTTC. Amino acid sequence: CASSLAREFQETQYF.

The gene calls are TRBV7-8 and TRBJ2-3, with no clear D. V lost 5 bases to trimming and J lost 2 bases, with 23 bases between them. This CDR3 is built from 18 residues. CDR1 is SGHVS and CDR2 is FQNEAQ in the germline V gene. The CDR3 DNA sequence: TGTGCCAGCAGCCCCCCTTTTGAATGGGTGAGCTACACAGATACGCAGTATTTT. Encoded protein: CASSPPFEWVSYTDTQYF.

The chain couples TRBV20-1 to TRBJ1-2; D call uncertain. Trimming took 6 bases from V and 2 from J, leaving 10 bases between them. Germline loops: CDR1 DFQATT, CDR2 SNEGSKA (reference sequence). This CDR3 comprises 12 residues. This CDR3 is CSAPLQNYGYTF. The CDR3 nucleotides read TGCAGTGCCCCTCTTCAGAACTATGGCTACACCTTC.